This T cell receptor beta chain is from a study of blood T cell repertoires in COVID-19. The CDR3 loop spans 15 amino acids. Germline V gene sequence: CDR1 SGDLS, CDR2 YYNGEE. V trimming: 3 bases; J trimming: 1 base; junction bases outside the gene matches: 3. Measured with immunoSEQ multiplex PCR; TCRdb has only the in-frame clones, and not every one. The table has 350,000 to 450,000 clones, about 85% seen once. The sequence was collected from a woman between 18 and 29 years old with acute or convalescent COVID-19. Sequenced sample: peripheral blood. The chain employs TRBV9 and TRBJ1-1; TRBD1 aligns across 10 bases. The chain's CDR3 is CASSARDRGNTEAFF. CDR3 in DNA: TGTGCCAGCAGCGCCCGGGACAGGGGGAACACTGAAGCTTTCTTT.